These 10 T cell receptor beta chains came from one sample sequenced in a study of cytomegalovirus exposure and HLA in healthy donors. Sequencing used immunoSEQ multiplex PCR; TCRdb keeps in-frame clones, though not all of them. The table has about 120,000 clones, around 89% seen once. The specimen was PBMCs. These receptors were taken from a woman aged 18-29 years in good health and CMV-seropositive.

CDR3 region: CASSPRTSGSSGANVLTF. The DNA of the CDR3 is TGTGCCAGCTCACCCAGGACTAGCGGTAGCTCTGGGGCCAACGTCCTGACTTTC. The chain carries TRBV18 and TRBJ2-6; TRBD2 agrees at 10 bases. CDR1 is KGHSH, CDR2 LQKENI, per germline. J lost 0 bases, V lost 3 bases, and 5 bases had no gene match. This CDR3 is 18 amino acids long.

This clone appeared once. The J gene is TRBJ2-1, the V gene TRBV9; D uncertain. The germline V and J ends were trimmed by 0 bases and 0 bases, with 10 bases remaining between them. This CDR3 is 16 amino acids long. From germline, CDR1 is SGDLS and CDR2 YYNGEE. CDR3 sequence (DNA): TGTGCCAGCAGCGTAGAGCCTTCACGCTCCTACAATGAGCAGTTCTTC. Amino acid sequence: CASSVEPSRSYNEQFF.

The gene calls are TRBV11-3 and TRBJ2-1; weak D call: TRBD1 (5 bases). V lost 5 bases and J lost 6, with 14 bases in between. CDR1 and CDR2 from the germline V gene are SGHNT and YENEEA. This CDR3 spans 14 amino acids. The DNA for the CDR3 is TGTGCCAGCAGCAGCCCAGGGTCGGGCAATGAGCAGTTCTTC. Translating it yields CASSSPGSGNEQFF.

The chain combines TRBV7-2 with TRBJ1-3; TRBD1 aligns across 8 bases. The CDR3 extends over 16 amino acids. V shed 5 bases and J 0 bases; nucleotides not matched to a gene: 6. CDR1 and CDR2 (germline): SGHTA, FQGNSA. The CDR3 spells CASSAQGQVSGNTIYF. CDR3 DNA: TGTGCCAGCAGCGCCCAGGGACAGGTCTCTGGAAACACCATATATTTT.

This clone occurred once. The rearrangement joins TRBV6-5 to TRBJ2-2; 8 nucleotides match TRBD1. There are 15 residues in the CDR3. With V trimmed by 6 bases and J by 3 bases, 6 bases remained unmatched. Germline V lookup: CDR1 MNHEY, CDR2 SVGAGI. CDR3 bases: TGTGCCAGCAGGGTGGACAGGGTAGACACCGGGGAGCTGTTTTTT. The encoded protein is CASRVDRVDTGELFF.

This chain links TRBV6-5 with TRBJ1-1, with a weak D call TRBD1 (6 bases). The germline V and J ends were trimmed by 5 bases and 8 bases, with 18 bases remaining between them. In germline, CDR1 is MNHEY, CDR2 SVGAGI. This CDR3 is 14 amino acids long. CDR3 nucleotide sequence: TGTGCCAGCAGTCTTTCTGTGGGGGCAGACGAAGCTTTCTTT. Encoded protein: CASSLSVGADEAFF.

The J gene is TRBJ1-5, the V gene TRBV2, with D unclear. This CDR3 is built from 14 residues. With 6 bases removed from V and 7 bases from J, the gap between germline ends came to 16 bases. Germline V gene sequence: CDR1 SNHLY, CDR2 FYNNEI. CDR3: CASRRLDAGQPQHF. The CDR3, as DNA: TGTGCCAGCAGGCGGTTAGACGCGGGGCAGCCCCAGCATTTT.

This clone is a singleton in its sample. The CDR3 nucleotides read TGTGCCAGTAGTACAGGGGGTGGGGTCTCTGGGGCCAACGTCCTGACTTTC. It specifies CASSTGGGVSGANVLTF. The V gene is TRBV19, the J gene TRBJ2-6, with 7 bases lining up with TRBD1. The CDR3 is made up of 17 amino acids. Trimming took 4 bases from V and 0 from J; bases not matched to a gene: 6. Looked up from germline, CDR1 is LNHDA and CDR2 is SQIVND (reference sequence).

The count of this clone is one. This chain links TRBV4-3 with TRBJ2-1, with TRBD2 as a possible D gene (5 bases). This CDR3 has 13 residues. V was pared by 2 bases and J by 10 bases, with 12 bases between. Germline CDR1 and CDR2: LGHNA and YSLEER. The CDR3 is CASSQSGVGEQFF. The CDR3 region has the DNA TGCGCCAGCAGCCAATCCGGGGTCGGAGAGCAGTTCTTC.

The chain uses TRBV5-5 and TRBJ1-1, with 7 bases aligning to TRBD1. Germline V gene data show CDR1 as SGHKS and CDR2 as YYEKEE (reference sequence). This CDR3 is built from 15 residues. The V and J ends lost 0 bases and 5 bases, in that order; junction bases with no gene match: 7. The CDR3 DNA follows: TGTGCCAGCAGCTTGGTTGGGACAGCTGGAACTGAAGCTTTCTTT. Translation: CASSLVGTAGTEAFF. The entire variable domain, with the rest obtained from reference TRBV5-5 and TRBJ1-1, is as follows: DAGVTQSPTHLIKTRGQQVTLRCSPISGHKSVSWYQQVLGQGPQFIFQYYEKEERGRGNFPDRFSARQFPNYSSELNVNALLLGDSALYLCASSLVGTAGTEAFFGQGTRLTVV.